Listed below are T cell receptor beta chains from one sample, sequenced in a study of human T cells and chemical hapten exposure. TCRdb itself ran the RACE reads through MiXCR, one entry per CDR3 protein. The sample records around 350,000 distinct CDR3 sequences, roughly 6% being singletons. Sequencing used whole blood, obtained in connection with sensitization to the hapten diphenylcyclopropenone (DPC). The receptors derive from a young woman with alopecia areata. Some clones in this sample may be carry-over from other donors' samples. The conserved cysteine and the conserved F or W are not part of the CDR3 here. Each record gives: J gene, V gene, CDR3 protein.

>TRBJ1-5|TRBV3-1
ASSQGIYSNQPQH
>TRBJ2-1|TRBV6-2/TRBV6-3
ASSPVGLAGDSNEQF
>TRBJ1-1|TRBV27
ASSTQLQGLANTEAF
>TRBJ1-1|TRBV7-9
ASSLREAF
>TRBJ2-5|TRBV7-2
ASSLPAGGPETQY
>TRBJ2-2|TRBV5-1
ASSLASVTNTGELF
>TRBJ1-5|TRBV12-3/TRBV12-4
ASRNIGGQPQH
>TRBJ1-5|TRBV20-1
SARDRTGGNQPQH
>TRBJ1-2|TRBV29-1
SVERQLNYGYT
>TRBJ1-1|TRBV7-9
ASSLEGAALGTEAF
>TRBJ2-4|TRBV28
ASSLQGAAKNIQY
>TRBJ1-6|TRBV6-1
ASSELIGAPLH
>TRBJ1-3|TRBV7-9
ASSSDGYSGNTIY
>TRBJ2-6|TRBV27
ASTGANVLT
>TRBJ2-7|TRBV29-1
SVEVEYEQY
>TRBJ2-1|TRBV28
ASSLALSSYNEQF
>TRBJ1-1|TRBV18
ASSPGAKAEAF
>TRBJ1-4|TRBV7-2
ASSSQPWVGEKLF
>TRBJ1-6|TRBV11-2
ASSSRDSSSYNSPLH
>TRBJ2-1|TRBV2
ASSLNNEQF
>TRBJ1-1|TRBV11-2
ASSFRTLRDPGTEAF
>TRBJ2-3|TRBV7-8
ASSLDYYTDTQY
>TRBJ2-3|TRBV7-2
ASSLGIALAGASDTQY
>TRBJ1-2|TRBV11-1
ASSLGAGAGDNSDGYT
>TRBJ1-2|TRBV3-1
ASSQVVSSVRPK
>TRBJ1-1|TRBV10-3
AISRGRNTEAF
>TRBJ2-7|TRBV4-1
ASSQAEGQGTYEQY
>TRBJ1-1|TRBV6-2/TRBV6-3
ASSGDSRAF
>TRBJ1-1|TRBV7-2
ASSPMGLLRNTEAF
>TRBJ1-1|TRBV3-1
ASSKGTGAV
>TRBJ1-1|TRBV20-1
SAQRSGQRSEAF
>TRBJ1-1|TRBV7-3
ASSLTRAGGNTEAF
>TRBJ1-5|TRBV20-1
SARPDSNQPQH
>TRBJ1-2|TRBV10-1
ASSDDRGCLTMYDGYT
>TRBJ1-2|TRBV12-3/TRBV12-4
ASSRTASNYGYT
>TRBJ1-4|TRBV7-6
ASSLRVKGATLNNEKLF
>TRBJ2-1|TRBV18
ASSPPGNGGPF
>TRBJ1-1|TRBV6-2/TRBV6-3
ASSDTSDAF
>TRBJ1-2|TRBV6-5
ASSTLPPVGTHYGYT
>TRBJ1-6|TRBV14
ASSTGRSPLH
>TRBJ2-1|TRBV4-2
ASSPTLVSGGLYEQF
>TRBJ1-1|TRBV6-1
ASRGTGETILWGNTEAF
>TRBJ1-3|TRBV7-2
ASRDRDSGNTIY
>TRBJ1-5|TRBV3-1
ASSPRDGGRPQH
>TRBJ2-7|TRBV12-5
ASGLTSGDSHREQY
>TRBJ2-1|TRBV6-1
ASSEVAGGHNEQF
>TRBJ1-6|TRBV5-1
ASTPRTGGFNSPLH
>TRBJ2-3|TRBV7-2
ASSLVPATDTQY
>TRBJ2-7|TRBV7-2
ASSFFGAGGAYEQY
>TRBJ2-3|TRBV5-1
ASSSPSGGSTDTQY
>TRBJ2-7|TRBV6-1
ASSEGDSGTGQY
>TRBJ1-4|TRBV4-3
ASSQDKAATNEKLF
>TRBJ1-6|TRBV9
ASSVNQYGSPLH
>TRBJ2-2|TRBV4-3
ASSQDRMGGTGELF
>TRBJ1-5|TRBV2
ASSAGFSNQPQH
>TRBJ2-3|TRBV2
ASKGDTDTQY
>TRBJ1-2|TRBV4-2
ASSQVSTGGGYGYT
>TRBJ2-1|TRBV10-3
AISDTGGFGEQF
>TRBJ1-1|TRBV20-1
SAPGATDTEAF